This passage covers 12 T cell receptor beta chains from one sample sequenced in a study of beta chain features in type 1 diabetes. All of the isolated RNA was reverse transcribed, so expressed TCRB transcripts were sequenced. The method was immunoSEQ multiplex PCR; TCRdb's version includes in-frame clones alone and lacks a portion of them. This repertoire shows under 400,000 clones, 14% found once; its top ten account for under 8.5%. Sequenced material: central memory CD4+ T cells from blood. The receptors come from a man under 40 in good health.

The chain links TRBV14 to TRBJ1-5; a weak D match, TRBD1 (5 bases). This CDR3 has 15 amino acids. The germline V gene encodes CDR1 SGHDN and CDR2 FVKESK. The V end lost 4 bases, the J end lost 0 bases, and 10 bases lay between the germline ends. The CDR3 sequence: CASSPRQNSNQPQHF. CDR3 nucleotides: TGTGCCAGCAGCCCCCGACAGAATAGCAATCAGCCCCAGCATTTT.

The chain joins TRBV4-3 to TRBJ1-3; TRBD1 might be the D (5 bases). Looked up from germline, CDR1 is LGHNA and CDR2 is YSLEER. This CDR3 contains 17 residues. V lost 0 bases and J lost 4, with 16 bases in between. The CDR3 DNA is TGCGCCAGCAGCCAAGATATCGCAGGGCCGGGCGGAAACACCATATATTTT. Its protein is CASSQDIAGPGGNTIYF.

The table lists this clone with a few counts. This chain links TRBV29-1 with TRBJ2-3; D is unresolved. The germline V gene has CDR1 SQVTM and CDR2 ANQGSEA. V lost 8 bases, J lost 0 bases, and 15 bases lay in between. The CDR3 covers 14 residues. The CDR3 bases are TGCAGCCTCGGACCAATTTCTAGCACAGATACGCAGTATTTT. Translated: CSLGPISSTDTQYF.

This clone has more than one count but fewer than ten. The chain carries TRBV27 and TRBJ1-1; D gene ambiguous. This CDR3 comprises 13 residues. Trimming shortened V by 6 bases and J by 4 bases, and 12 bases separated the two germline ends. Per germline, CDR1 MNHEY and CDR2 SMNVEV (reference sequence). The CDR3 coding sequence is TGTGCCAGCAGCACCTTGGGAGGCACTGAAGCTTTCTTT. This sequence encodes CASSTLGGTEAFF.

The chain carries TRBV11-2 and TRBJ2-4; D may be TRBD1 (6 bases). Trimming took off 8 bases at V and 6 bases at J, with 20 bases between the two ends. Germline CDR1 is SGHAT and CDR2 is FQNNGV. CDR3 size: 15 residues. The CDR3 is CASGGQMGLRNIQYF. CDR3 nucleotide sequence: TGTGCCAGCGGGGGCCAAATGGGTCTCCGAAACATTCAGTACTTC.

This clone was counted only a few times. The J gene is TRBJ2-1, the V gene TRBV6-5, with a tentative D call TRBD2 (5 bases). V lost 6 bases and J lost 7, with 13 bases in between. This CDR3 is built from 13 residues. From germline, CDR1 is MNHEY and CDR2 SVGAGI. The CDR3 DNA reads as TGTGCCAGCAGCCAAGAGGGTAGAAATGAGCAGTTCTTC. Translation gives CASSQEGRNEQFF.

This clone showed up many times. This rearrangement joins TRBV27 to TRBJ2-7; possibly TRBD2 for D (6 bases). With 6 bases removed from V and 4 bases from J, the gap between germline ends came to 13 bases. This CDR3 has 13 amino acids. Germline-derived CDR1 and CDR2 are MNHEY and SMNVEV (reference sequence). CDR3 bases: TGTGCCAGCAGCCCCCGGCGGGGATACGAGCAGTACGTC. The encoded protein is CASSPRRGYEQYV.

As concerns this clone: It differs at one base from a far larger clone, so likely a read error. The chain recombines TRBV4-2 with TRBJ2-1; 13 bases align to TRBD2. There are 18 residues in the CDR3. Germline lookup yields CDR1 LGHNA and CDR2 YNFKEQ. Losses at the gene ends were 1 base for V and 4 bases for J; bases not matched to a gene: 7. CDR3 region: CASSQVLTSGREYNEQFF. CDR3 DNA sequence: TGTGCCAGCAGCCAAGTACTAACTAGCGGGAGGGAATACAATGAGCAGTTCTTC.

CDR3 sequence: CASSSRPGQVNYGYTF. The CDR3 nucleotides read TGCGCCAGCAGCTCGCGCCCGGGACAGGTTAACTATGGCTACACCTTC. The V and J genes are TRBV5-1 and TRBJ1-2, with 8 nucleotides matching TRBD1. The trim removed 3 bases at V and 1 base at J, leaving 8 bases unmatched. CDR3 size: 16 residues. Germline loops: CDR1 SGHRS, CDR2 YFSETQ.

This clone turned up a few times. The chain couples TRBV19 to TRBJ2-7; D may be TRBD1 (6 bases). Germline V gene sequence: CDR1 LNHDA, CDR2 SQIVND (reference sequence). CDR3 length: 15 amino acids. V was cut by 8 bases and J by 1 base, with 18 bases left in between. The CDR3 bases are TGTGCCAGTGGACCAGGGGAGTTGCTGTCCTACGAGCAGTACTTC. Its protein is CASGPGELLSYEQYF.

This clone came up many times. The DNA of the CDR3 is TGTGCCAGCACCGCCCGGGACACAGATACGCAGTATTTT. Translating it yields CASTARDTDTQYF. The gene calls are TRBV21-1 and TRBJ2-3; the table's D call of TRBD2 was not tested on the DNA. TRBV21-1 is noted as a pseudogene. The CDR3 has 13 amino acids.

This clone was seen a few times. The CDR3 region is CASSPHRGGMDTEAFF. The CDR3 bases are TGCGCCAGCAGCCCCCACAGGGGAGGGATGGACACTGAAGCTTTCTTT. The chain uses TRBV5-1 and TRBJ1-1; 7 bases are a match to TRBD1. CDR3 length: 16 amino acids. Germline values: CDR1 SGHRS, CDR2 YFSETQ. Trimming took 4 bases from V and 3 from J; bases not matched to a gene: 12.